A selection of T cell receptor beta chains follows, all from one sample in a study of shared clonotypes between healthy human individuals. Only in-frame clones appear in the TCRdb table, and some are missing; sequencing was by immunoSEQ multiplex PCR. Among roughly 2.2 million clones listed, roughly 93% were seen once. Sequenced sample: naive CD4+ T cells from PBMCs. The receptor set was obtained from a man between 18 and 35 years old in good health. Some clones in this sample may be carry-over from other donors' samples. Both conserved end residues are part of each CDR3. Fields, in order: CDR3 protein, CDR3 DNA, D gene, clone size, J gene, V gene. A D gene is named only where the DNA matches it firmly. Not all rows give a size; the values are once, few, many and, for expanded clones, a class.

cdr3_aa: CASSLLGLAGPTYEQYF; cdr3_nt: TGTGCCAGCAGTTTATTGGGTCTAGCGGGGCCTACCTACGAGCAGTACTTC; d_call: TRBD2; clone_size: -; j_call: TRBJ2-7; v_call: TRBV28
cdr3_aa: CASVPVQSETQYF; cdr3_nt: TGTGCCAGCGTTCCGGTCCAGTCAGAGACCCAGTACTTC; d_call: -; clone_size: -; j_call: TRBJ2-5; v_call: TRBV11-2
cdr3_aa: CASSQAIGQGFSEQFF; cdr3_nt: TGCGCCAGCAGCCAAGCAATAGGACAGGGCTTTAGTGAGCAGTTCTTC; d_call: TRBD1; clone_size: -; j_call: TRBJ2-1; v_call: TRBV4-1
cdr3_aa: CASAGGVTDTQYF; cdr3_nt: TGTGCCAGCGCGGGCGGGGTCACAGATACGCAGTATTTT; d_call: -; clone_size: -; j_call: TRBJ2-3; v_call: TRBV6-5
cdr3_aa: CASSRVVPGNTIYF; cdr3_nt: TGTGCCAGCAGTCGAGTCGTACCTGGAAACACCATATATTTT; d_call: -; clone_size: -; j_call: TRBJ1-3; v_call: TRBV5-6
cdr3_aa: CASSQGGGRVETQYF; cdr3_nt: TGCGCCAGCAGCCAAGGCGGCGGGAGGGTCGAGACCCAGTACTTC; d_call: TRBD2; clone_size: -; j_call: TRBJ2-5; v_call: TRBV4-1
cdr3_aa: CASSAGYYEQYF; cdr3_nt: TGTGCCAGCAGTGCTGGGTATTACGAGCAGTACTTC; d_call: -; clone_size: -; j_call: TRBJ2-7; v_call: TRBV6-1
cdr3_aa: CATGRAYEQYF; cdr3_nt: TGTGCCACCGGGCGCGCCTACGAGCAGTACTTC; d_call: -; clone_size: -; j_call: TRBJ2-7; v_call: TRBV28
cdr3_aa: CASSLNNRFGTEAFF; cdr3_nt: TGTGCCAGCAGCTTGAATAACAGATTCGGCACTGAAGCTTTCTTT; d_call: -; clone_size: -; j_call: TRBJ1-1; v_call: TRBV5-4
cdr3_aa: CATSERDTQYF; cdr3_nt: TGTGCCACCAGCGAAAGGGATACGCAGTATTTT; d_call: -; clone_size: few; j_call: TRBJ2-3; v_call: TRBV28
cdr3_aa: CASSSVPGRGETQYF; cdr3_nt: TGCGCCAGCAGCTCCGTACCAGGACGAGGGGAGACCCAGTACTTC; d_call: -; clone_size: -; j_call: TRBJ2-5; v_call: TRBV5-1
cdr3_aa: CASSETPMGEQYF; cdr3_nt: TGCGCCAGCAGCGAGACTCCCATGGGCGAGCAGTACTTC; d_call: -; clone_size: -; j_call: TRBJ2-7; v_call: TRBV5-1
cdr3_aa: CASRGSSYEQYF; cdr3_nt: TGTGCCAGCCGTGGAAGCTCCTACGAGCAGTACTTC; d_call: -; clone_size: -; j_call: TRBJ2-7; v_call: TRBV6-6
cdr3_aa: CASSLDSAGTQYF; cdr3_nt: TGCGCCAGCAGCTTGGATTCTGCGGGGACCCAGTACTTC; d_call: -; clone_size: -; j_call: TRBJ2-5; v_call: TRBV5-1
cdr3_aa: CASSLGHGNGETQYF; cdr3_nt: TGTGCCAGCAGCTTAGGGCACGGAAATGGCGAGACCCAGTACTTC; d_call: -; clone_size: -; j_call: TRBJ2-5; v_call: TRBV7-3
cdr3_aa: CASSATSGSGTDTQYF; cdr3_nt: TGTGCCAGCAGCGCGACTAGCGGGAGCGGAACAGATACGCAGTATTTT; d_call: TRBD2; clone_size: once; j_call: TRBJ2-3; v_call: TRBV7-3
cdr3_aa: CASSLPGLPDF; cdr3_nt: TGTGCCAGCAGTCTGCCGGGACTCCCCGACTTC; d_call: -; clone_size: -; j_call: TRBJ2-5; v_call: TRBV2
cdr3_aa: CASRPPAGNEQFF; cdr3_nt: TGTGCCAGCAGGCCCCCAGCGGGAAATGAGCAGTTCTTC; d_call: TRBD2; clone_size: -; j_call: TRBJ2-1; v_call: TRBV25-1
cdr3_aa: CASKVRLRNEQFF; cdr3_nt: TGCGCCAGCAAGGTCCGGCTGCGCAATGAGCAGTTCTTC; d_call: -; clone_size: -; j_call: TRBJ2-1; v_call: TRBV10-2
cdr3_aa: CASSLFSSYEQYF; cdr3_nt: TGCGCCAGCAGCTTGTTTTCGTCCTACGAGCAGTACTTC; d_call: -; clone_size: -; j_call: TRBJ2-7; v_call: TRBV5-1
cdr3_aa: CASSEYRVFTGELFF; cdr3_nt: TGTGCCAGCAGTGAGTACAGGGTATTCACCGGGGAGCTGTTTTTT; d_call: -; clone_size: -; j_call: TRBJ2-2; v_call: TRBV7-9
cdr3_aa: CASSPNQGSGYTF; cdr3_nt: TGTGCCAGCAGCCCAAATCAAGGGAGTGGCTACACCTTC; d_call: -; clone_size: -; j_call: TRBJ1-2; v_call: TRBV7-3
cdr3_aa: CASSFAPNEQYF; cdr3_nt: TGTGCCAGCAGTTTCGCCCCCAACGAGCAGTACTTC; d_call: -; clone_size: -; j_call: TRBJ2-7; v_call: TRBV28
cdr3_aa: CASSLRGTGGETNYGYTF; cdr3_nt: TGTGCCAGCAGTTTAAGGGGGACAGGGGGCGAAACTAACTATGGCTACACCTTC; d_call: TRBD1; clone_size: once; j_call: TRBJ1-2; v_call: TRBV27
cdr3_aa: CASRLGLALRDTDTQYF; cdr3_nt: TGTGCCAGCAGACTAGGACTAGCTCTGAGAGACACAGATACGCAGTATTTT; d_call: TRBD2; clone_size: -; j_call: TRBJ2-3; v_call: TRBV2
cdr3_aa: CAWSVGLAGAGDTQYF; cdr3_nt: TGTGCCTGGAGTGTGGGACTAGCGGGAGCAGGGGATACGCAGTATTTT; d_call: TRBD2; clone_size: -; j_call: TRBJ2-3; v_call: TRBV30
cdr3_aa: CASSLGQGIGEKLFF; cdr3_nt: TGCGCCAGCAGCTTGGGACAGGGGATTGGTGAAAAACTGTTTTTT; d_call: TRBD1; clone_size: -; j_call: TRBJ1-4; v_call: TRBV5-1
cdr3_aa: CASTGTESSYNEQFF; cdr3_nt: TGTGCCAGTACCGGGACCGAGTCCTCCTACAATGAGCAGTTCTTC; d_call: -; clone_size: -; j_call: TRBJ2-1; v_call: TRBV10-3
cdr3_aa: CASSWDRGGNTGELFF; cdr3_nt: TGCGCCAGCAGCTGGGACAGGGGTGGAAACACCGGGGAGCTGTTTTTT; d_call: TRBD1; clone_size: -; j_call: TRBJ2-2; v_call: TRBV5-1
cdr3_aa: CASSPTGTEAFF; cdr3_nt: TGCGCCAGCAGCCCGACCGGGACAGAAGCTTTCTTT; d_call: -; clone_size: -; j_call: TRBJ1-1; v_call: TRBV5-1
cdr3_aa: CASSPIVAGVNEQFF; cdr3_nt: TGTGCCAGCTCACCAATAGTAGCGGGAGTCAATGAGCAGTTCTTC; d_call: TRBD2; clone_size: -; j_call: TRBJ2-1; v_call: TRBV18
cdr3_aa: CASHGAGGIEQYF; cdr3_nt: TGTGCCAGCCATGGTGCAGGGGGGATCGAGCAGTACTTC; d_call: -; clone_size: -; j_call: TRBJ2-7; v_call: TRBV27
cdr3_aa: CASSYWGQGAYEQYF; cdr3_nt: TGTGCCAGCAGTTACTGGGGACAGGGGGCCTACGAGCAGTACTTC; d_call: TRBD1; clone_size: -; j_call: TRBJ2-7; v_call: TRBV6-5
cdr3_aa: CASSKARKGSNQPQHF; cdr3_nt: TGTGCCAGCAGCAAAGCTAGGAAGGGAAGCAATCAGCCCCAGCATTTT; d_call: -; clone_size: -; j_call: TRBJ1-5; v_call: TRBV21-1
cdr3_aa: CASSLVAGDEETQYF; cdr3_nt: TGCGCCAGCAGCTTGGTGGCAGGGGATGAAGAGACCCAGTACTTC; d_call: -; clone_size: -; j_call: TRBJ2-5; v_call: TRBV5-1
cdr3_aa: CSARSSEKLFF; cdr3_nt: TGCAGTGCTAGGTCCTCTGAAAAACTGTTTTTT; d_call: -; clone_size: -; j_call: TRBJ1-4; v_call: TRBV20-1
cdr3_aa: CASSPTTGGGNEQFF; cdr3_nt: TGTGCCAGCAGTCCGACGACAGGGGGGGGCAATGAGCAGTTCTTC; d_call: TRBD1; clone_size: -; j_call: TRBJ2-1; v_call: TRBV28
cdr3_aa: CASSSRTSGTTGELFF; cdr3_nt: TGTGCCAGCAGCTCGCGGACTAGCGGGACCACCGGGGAGCTGTTTTTT; d_call: TRBD2; clone_size: -; j_call: TRBJ2-2; v_call: TRBV7-9
cdr3_aa: CASSEGWGQVEQYF; cdr3_nt: TGTGCCAGCAGTGAAGGGTGGGGCCAAGTCGAGCAGTACTTC; d_call: -; clone_size: -; j_call: TRBJ2-7; v_call: TRBV25-1
cdr3_aa: CASSIIAGGTETQYF; cdr3_nt: TGTGCCAGCAGCATTATAGCGGGAGGGACGGAGACCCAGTACTTC; d_call: TRBD2; clone_size: -; j_call: TRBJ2-5; v_call: TRBV9
cdr3_aa: CATTGQLNEKLFF; cdr3_nt: TGTGCCACCACCGGACAGCTTAATGAAAAACTGTTTTTT; d_call: -; clone_size: -; j_call: TRBJ1-4; v_call: TRBV6-6
cdr3_aa: CASSLGSWTRELFF; cdr3_nt: TGTGCCAGCAGCTTAGGAAGCTGGACTCGGGAGCTGTTTTTT; d_call: -; clone_size: -; j_call: TRBJ2-2; v_call: TRBV7-7
cdr3_aa: CASRRDRGNTEAFF; cdr3_nt: TGTGCCAGCAGGAGGGACAGGGGGAACACTGAAGCTTTCTTT; d_call: TRBD1; clone_size: -; j_call: TRBJ1-1; v_call: TRBV28
cdr3_aa: CASSDSITGRAEAFF; cdr3_nt: TGTGCCAGCAGTGACTCGATAACAGGGAGGGCTGAAGCTTTCTTT; d_call: -; clone_size: -; j_call: TRBJ1-1; v_call: TRBV6-4
cdr3_aa: CASSIDPRSNTEAFF; cdr3_nt: TGTGCCAGTAGTATAGATCCCAGGAGCAACACTGAAGCTTTCTTT; d_call: -; clone_size: -; j_call: TRBJ1-1; v_call: TRBV19
cdr3_aa: CASSPEVLRVSTEAFF; cdr3_nt: TGTGCCAGCTCACCAGAGGTTTTAAGGGTAAGCACTGAAGCTTTCTTT; d_call: -; clone_size: -; j_call: TRBJ1-1; v_call: TRBV18
cdr3_aa: CASSTGTNTEAFF; cdr3_nt: TGTGCCAGCAGTACCGGGACAAATACTGAAGCTTTCTTT; d_call: -; clone_size: few; j_call: TRBJ1-1; v_call: TRBV28
cdr3_aa: CASSTQGGQPQHF; cdr3_nt: TGTGCCAGCAGTACCCAGGGGGGTCAGCCCCAGCATTTT; d_call: TRBD1; clone_size: -; j_call: TRBJ1-5; v_call: TRBV27
cdr3_aa: CAWRGGFEAFF; cdr3_nt: TGTGCCTGGAGGGGGGGGTTTGAAGCTTTCTTT; d_call: -; clone_size: -; j_call: TRBJ1-1; v_call: TRBV30